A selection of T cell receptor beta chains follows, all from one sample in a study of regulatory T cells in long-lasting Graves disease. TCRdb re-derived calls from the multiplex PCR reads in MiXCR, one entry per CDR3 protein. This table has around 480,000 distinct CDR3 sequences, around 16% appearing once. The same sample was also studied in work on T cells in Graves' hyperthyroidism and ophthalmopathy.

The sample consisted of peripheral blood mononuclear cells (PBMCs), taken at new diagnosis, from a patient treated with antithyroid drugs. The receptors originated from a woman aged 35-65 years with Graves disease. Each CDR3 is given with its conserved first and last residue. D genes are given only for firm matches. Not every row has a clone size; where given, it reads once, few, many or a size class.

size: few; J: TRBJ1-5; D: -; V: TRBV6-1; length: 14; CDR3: CASSEGGGDQPQHF; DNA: TGTGCCAGCAGTGAAGGTGGGGGCGATCAGCCCCAGCATTTT
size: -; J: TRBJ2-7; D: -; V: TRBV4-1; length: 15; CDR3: CASSRPGRSNYEQYF; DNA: TGCGCCAGCAGCCGACCCGGCCGATCCAACTACGAGCAGTACTTC
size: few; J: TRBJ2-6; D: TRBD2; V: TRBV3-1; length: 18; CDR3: CASSWIAGHAGGANVLTF; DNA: TGTGCCAGCAGCTGGATAGCGGGGCACGCAGGTGGGGCCAACGTCCTGACTTTC
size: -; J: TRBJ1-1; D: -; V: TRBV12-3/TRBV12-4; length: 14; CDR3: CASSFLKPYTEAFF; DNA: TGTGCCAGCAGTTTCTTGAAGCCCTACACTGAAGCTTTCTTT
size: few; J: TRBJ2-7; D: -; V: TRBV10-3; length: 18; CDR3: CAISDTPHSGTTTYEQYF; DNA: TGTGCCATCAGTGACACCCCTCATTCCGGGACCACTACCTACGAGCAGTACTTC
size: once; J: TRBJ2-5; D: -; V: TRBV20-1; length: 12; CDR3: CSSLPTGKTQYF; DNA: TGCAGTTCCCTCCCTACGGGGAAGACCCAGTACTTC
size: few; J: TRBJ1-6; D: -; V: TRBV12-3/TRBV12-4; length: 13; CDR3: CASSLSRYSPLHF; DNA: TGTGCCAGCAGTTTGTCCAGGTATTCACCCCTCCACTTT
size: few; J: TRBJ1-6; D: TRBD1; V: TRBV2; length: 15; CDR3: CASRPGTGENSPLHF; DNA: TGTGCCAGCAGGCCCGGGACAGGGGAAAATTCACCCCTCCACTTT
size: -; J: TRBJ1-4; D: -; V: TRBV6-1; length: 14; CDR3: CASSRLATNEKLFF; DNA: TGTGCCAGCAGCCGATTAGCAACTAATGAAAAACTGTTTTTT
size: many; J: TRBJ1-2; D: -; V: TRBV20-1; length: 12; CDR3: CSASTVNYGYTF; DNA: TGCAGTGCTAGTACGGTCAACTATGGCTACACCTTC
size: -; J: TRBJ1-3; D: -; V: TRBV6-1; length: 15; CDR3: CASSPHGGSGNTIYF; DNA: TGTGCCAGCAGTCCCCATGGGGGCTCTGGAAACACCATATATTTT
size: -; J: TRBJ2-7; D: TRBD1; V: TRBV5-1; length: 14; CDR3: CASSPGQDSYEQYF; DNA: TGCGCCAGCAGCCCCGGACAGGATTCCTACGAGCAGTACTTC
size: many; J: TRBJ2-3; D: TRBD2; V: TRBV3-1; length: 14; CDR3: CASSRSGGEDTQYF; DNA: TGTGCCAGCAGCCGAAGCGGGGGGGAGGATACGCAGTATTTT
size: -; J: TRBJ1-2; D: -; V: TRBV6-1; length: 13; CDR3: CASSEATNYGYTF; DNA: TGTGCCAGCAGTGAAGCCACAAACTATGGCTACACCTTC
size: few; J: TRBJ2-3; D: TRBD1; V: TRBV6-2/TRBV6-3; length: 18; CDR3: CASTQGGTGGTPRDTQYF; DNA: TGTGCCAGCACCCAAGGCGGGACAGGGGGGACTCCCCGAGATACGCAGTATTTT
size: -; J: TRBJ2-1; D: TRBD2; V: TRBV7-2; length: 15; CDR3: CASSRTSGSSNEQFF; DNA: TGTGCCAGCAGCCGGACTAGCGGGTCTTCCAATGAGCAGTTCTTC
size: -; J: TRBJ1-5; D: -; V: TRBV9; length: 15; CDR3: CASSVDGQLNQPQHF; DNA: TGTGCCAGCAGCGTAGACGGTCAGCTAAATCAGCCCCAGCATTTT
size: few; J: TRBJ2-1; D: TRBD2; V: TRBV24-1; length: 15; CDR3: CATSVPGLPYNEQFF; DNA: TGTGCCACCAGTGTGCCGGGACTACCCTACAATGAGCAGTTCTTC
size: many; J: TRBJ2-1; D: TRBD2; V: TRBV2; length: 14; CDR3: CASSGTSGINEQFF; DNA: TGTGCCAGCAGTGGGACTAGCGGAATCAATGAGCAGTTCTTC
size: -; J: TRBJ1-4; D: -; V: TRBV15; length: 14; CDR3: CATSGGRGSSGLFF; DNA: TGTGCCACCAGTGGCGGGCGGGGTTCGAGTGGGCTGTTTTTT
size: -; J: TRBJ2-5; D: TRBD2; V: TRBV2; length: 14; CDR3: CASSVARGQETQYF; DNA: TGTGCCAGCAGCGTAGCGCGGGGGCAAGAGACCCAGTACTTC
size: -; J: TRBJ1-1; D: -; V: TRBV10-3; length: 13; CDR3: CAITEDKNTEAFF; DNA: TGTGCCATCACCGAGGACAAGAACACTGAAGCTTTCTTT
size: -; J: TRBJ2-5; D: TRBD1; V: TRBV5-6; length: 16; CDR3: CASSSPGQGTGETQYF; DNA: TGTGCCAGCAGCTCCCCGGGACAGGGGACGGGAGAGACCCAGTACTTC
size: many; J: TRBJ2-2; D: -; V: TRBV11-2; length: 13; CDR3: CASSQQEYGELFF; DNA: TGTGCCAGCAGCCAACAGGAATACGGGGAGCTGTTTTTT
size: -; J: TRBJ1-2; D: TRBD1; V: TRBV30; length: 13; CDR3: CAWRRTGDYGYTF; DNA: TGTGCCTGGAGACGGACAGGGGACTATGGCTACACCTTC
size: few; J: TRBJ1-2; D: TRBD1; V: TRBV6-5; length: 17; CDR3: CASSYSTLADRGLGYTF; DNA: TGTGCCAGCAGTTACTCGACGTTAGCGGACAGGGGGCTCGGCTACACCTTC
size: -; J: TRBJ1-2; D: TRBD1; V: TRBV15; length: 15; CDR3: CATSITTGGQYGYTF; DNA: TGTGCCACCAGCATAACCACAGGGGGCCAATATGGCTACACCTTC
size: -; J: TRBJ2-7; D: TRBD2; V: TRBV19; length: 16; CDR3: CASATSGGASSYEQYF; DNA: TGTGCCAGTGCGACTAGCGGGGGGGCCTCCTCCTACGAGCAGTACTTC
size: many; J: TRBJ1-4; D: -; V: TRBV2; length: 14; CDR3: CASSNRIIDEKLFF; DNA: TGTGCCAGCAGTAACAGGATAATTGATGAAAAACTGTTTTTT
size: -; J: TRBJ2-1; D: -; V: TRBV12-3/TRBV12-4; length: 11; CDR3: CASSFSVEQFF; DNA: TGTGCCAGCAGCTTTTCGGTTGAGCAGTTCTTC
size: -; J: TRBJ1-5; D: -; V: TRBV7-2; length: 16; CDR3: CASSPSGGAGGGPQHF; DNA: TGTGCCAGCAGCCCGAGTGGGGGGGCGGGGGGCGGGCCCCAGCATTTT
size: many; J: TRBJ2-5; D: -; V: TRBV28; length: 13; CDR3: CASSHGTQETQYF; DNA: TGTGCCAGCAGTCATGGGACCCAAGAGACCCAGTACTTC
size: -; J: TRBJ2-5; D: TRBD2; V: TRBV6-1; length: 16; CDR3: CASSELAGGPQGTQYF; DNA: TGTGCCAGCAGTGAGCTAGCGGGGGGGCCACAAGGGACCCAGTACTTC
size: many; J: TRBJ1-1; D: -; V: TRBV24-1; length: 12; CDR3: CATSARGTEAFF; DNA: TGTGCCACCAGTGCGCGGGGCACTGAAGCTTTCTTT
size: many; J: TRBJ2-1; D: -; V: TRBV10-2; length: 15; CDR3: CASSVELAKMNEQFF; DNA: TGCGCCAGCAGTGTGGAACTAGCTAAGATGAATGAGCAGTTCTTC
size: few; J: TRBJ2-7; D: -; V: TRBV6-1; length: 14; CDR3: CASSQRASRYEQYF; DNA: TGTGCCAGCAGCCAAAGGGCTAGCAGGTACGAGCAGTACTTC
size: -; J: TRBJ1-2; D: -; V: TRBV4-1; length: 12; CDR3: CASSDGKGGYTF; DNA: TGCGCCAGCAGCGACGGAAAGGGGGGCTACACCTTC
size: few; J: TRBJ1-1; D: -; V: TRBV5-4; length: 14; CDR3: CASSLGGQGNSAFF; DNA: TGTGCCAGCAGCTTAGGAGGGCAGGGAAATTCAGCTTTCTTT
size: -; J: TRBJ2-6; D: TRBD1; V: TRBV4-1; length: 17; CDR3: CASSQGQGGTGANVLTF; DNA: TGCGCCAGCAGCCAGGGACAGGGTGGTACTGGGGCCAACGTCCTGACTTTC
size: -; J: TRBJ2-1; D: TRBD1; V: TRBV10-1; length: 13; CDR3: CASSASQGGVQFF; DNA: TGCGCCAGCAGCGCCTCACAGGGGGGCGTCCAGTTCTTC
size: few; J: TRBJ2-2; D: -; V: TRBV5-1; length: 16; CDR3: CASSLVRGWNTGELFF; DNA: TGCGCCAGCAGCTTGGTTCGGGGGTGGAACACCGGGGAGCTGTTTTTT
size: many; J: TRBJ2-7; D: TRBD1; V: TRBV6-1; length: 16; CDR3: CASSDYTGTGNYEQYF; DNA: TGTGCCAGCAGTGATTACACCGGGACAGGTAATTACGAGCAGTACTTC
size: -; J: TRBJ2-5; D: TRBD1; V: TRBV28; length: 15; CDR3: CASSSGQGAGETQYF; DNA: TGTGCCAGCAGCTCGGGACAGGGGGCTGGAGAGACCCAGTACTTC
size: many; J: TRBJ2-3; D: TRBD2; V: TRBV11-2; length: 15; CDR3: CASTRVAGGTDTQYF; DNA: TGTGCCAGCACCCGAGTAGCGGGGGGCACAGATACGCAGTATTTT
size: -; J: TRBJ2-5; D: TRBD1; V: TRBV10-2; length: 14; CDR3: CASARDRSTETQYF; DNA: TGCGCCAGCGCAAGGGACAGGTCTACAGAGACCCAGTACTTC
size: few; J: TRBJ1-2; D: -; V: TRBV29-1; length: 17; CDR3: CSVEVRPGGYGTDGYTF; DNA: TGCAGCGTTGAAGTAAGACCTGGAGGTTATGGTACGGATGGCTACACCTTC
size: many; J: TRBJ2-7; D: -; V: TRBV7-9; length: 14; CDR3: CASSNRDSVSEQYF; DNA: TGTGCCAGCAGTAACCGGGACTCCGTCAGCGAGCAGTACTTC
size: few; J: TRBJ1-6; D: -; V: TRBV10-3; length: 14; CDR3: CAISELDYNSPLHF; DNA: TGTGCCATCAGTGAGTTGGACTATAATTCACCCCTCCACTTT
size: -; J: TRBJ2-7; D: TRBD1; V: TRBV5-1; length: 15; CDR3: CASRWGTGGSYEQYF; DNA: TGCGCCAGCAGATGGGGGACAGGGGGCTCCTACGAGCAGTACTTC
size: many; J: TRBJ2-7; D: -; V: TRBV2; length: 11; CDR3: CASSVQVAQYF; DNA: TGTGCCAGCAGTGTTCAGGTCGCGCAGTACTTC
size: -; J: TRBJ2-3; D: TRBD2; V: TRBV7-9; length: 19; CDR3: CASSWLTLGLAGAPDTQYF; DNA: TGTGCCAGCAGCTGGCTGACCTTGGGACTAGCGGGGGCCCCAGATACGCAGTATTTT
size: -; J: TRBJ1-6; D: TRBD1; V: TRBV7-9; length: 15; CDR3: CASSSHRGANSPLHF; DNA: TGTGCCAGCAGCTCCCACAGGGGGGCGAATTCACCCCTCCACTTT
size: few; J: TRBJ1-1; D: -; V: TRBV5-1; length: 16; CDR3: CASSLSEGSQNTEAFF; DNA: TGCGCCAGCAGCTTGTCGGAGGGGAGCCAGAACACTGAAGCTTTCTTT